Following are 21 T cell receptor beta chains from one sample sequenced in a study of cytomegalovirus exposure and HLA in healthy donors (dated by TCRdb to 2016 to 2017). Receptor libraries were prepared by the immunoSEQ multiplex PCR assay. The multiplex PCR relied on a mix of 60 forward primers for TCR Vbeta segments and 13 reverse primers for TCR Jbeta segments. What TCRdb holds here is the immuneACCESS table cut down to in-frame rearrangements. Part of the clones is not present; checked against another copy, under half of the missing clones reflect an unresolved V gene, and the others are unexplained. Here the sample has about 160,000 clones; around three quarters occur a single time. The ten largest clones take up just over 3% of the sample. Source material: PBMCs. These TCRs come from a woman aged 40-49 years in good health and CMV-seronegative.

V gene TRBV2 combines with J gene TRBJ1-2; 7 bases agree with TRBD1. Trimming at V came to 7 bases and at J to 4 bases, leaving 6 bases not matched to a gene. There are 13 residues in the CDR3. Germline assignment: CDR1 SNHLY and CDR2 FYNNEI. CDR3: CASTNTGVYGYTF. DNA for the CDR3: TGTGCCAGCACCAATACAGGGGTCTATGGCTACACCTTC. The entire variable domain, with the rest obtained from reference TRBV2 and TRBJ1-2, is as follows: EPEVTQTPSHQVTQMGQEVILRCVPISNHLYFYWYRQILGQKVEFLVSFYNNEISEKSEIFDDQFSVERPDGSNFTLKIRSTKLEDSAMYFCASTNTGVYGYTFGSGTRLTVV.

This chain joins TRBV4-1 and TRBJ1-2; TRBD1 is a possible D gene (5 bases). This CDR3 contains 16 residues. Germline loops: CDR1 MGHRA, CDR2 YSYEKL. Trimming shortened V by 1 base and J by 0 bases, and 12 bases separated the two germline ends. CDR3: CASSQVQGTANYGYTF. CDR3 DNA sequence: TGCGCCAGCAGCCAAGTCCAGGGAACCGCTAACTATGGCTACACCTTC.

The chain joins TRBV5-1 to TRBJ2-3, with 8 nucleotides matching TRBD2. The CDR3 is 14 amino acids. The V gene's germline CDR1 is SGHRS and CDR2 YFSETQ. V trimming: 5 bases; J trimming: 6 bases; junction bases outside the gene matches: 8. This chain's CDR3 is CASSSGGSLDTQYF. CDR3 in DNA: TGCGCCAGCAGTTCGGGGGGGAGTCTCGATACGCAGTATTTT.

V and J are TRBV7-9 and TRBJ2-7, with D perhaps matching TRBD2 (6 bases). The CDR3 has 13 amino acids. V was pared by 1 base and J by 9 bases, with 13 bases between. Per germline, CDR1 SEHNR and CDR2 FQNEAQ (reference sequence). CDR3 sequence (DNA): TGTGCCAGCAGCTTAGTTGGAGGGAACGGGCAGTACTTC. Translated: CASSLVGGNGQYF.

V is TRBV6-5 and J is TRBJ2-7; 8 nucleotides match TRBD1. This CDR3 comprises 14 residues. The V gene end was trimmed by 0 bases and the J gene end by 6 bases; junction bases not matched to a gene: 4. Per germline, CDR1 MNHEY and CDR2 SVGAGI. The CDR3 here is CASSYSDRASEQYF. In DNA form, the CDR3 reads TGTGCCAGCAGTTACTCGGACAGGGCCTCCGAGCAGTACTTC.

This chain joins TRBV27 and TRBJ2-1; the match to TRBD1 covers 8 bases. V shed 5 bases, J shed 9 bases, and the junction held 6 bases outside the gene matches. Germline CDR1 reads MNHEY; CDR2 reads SMNVEV (reference sequence). CDR3 length: 13 residues. The CDR3 here is CASSKGRGLEQFF. The CDR3 DNA reads TGTGCCAGCAGTAAGGGCAGGGGGCTTGAGCAGTTCTTC.

This clone turned up a few times. This rearrangement joins TRBV14 to TRBJ1-2; the D is unclear. Trimming cost V 4 bases and J 3 bases, with 12 bases left between them. This CDR3 is built from 14 residues. Germline V CDR1 and CDR2: SGHDN, FVKESK. CDR3 DNA: TGTGCCAGCAGCCGGTCGGGGAGGCACTATGGCTACACCTTC. Amino acids: CASSRSGRHYGYTF.

The chain joins TRBV5-4 to TRBJ2-1; the D gene is possibly TRBD1 (5 bases). Germline CDR1 reads SGHNT; CDR2 reads YYREEE (reference sequence). The V end was cut by 5 bases, the J end by 0 bases, with 12 bases between. This CDR3 has 15 residues. The CDR3, as DNA: TGTGCCAGCAGTTCAGGGTCCAGCTCCTACAATGAGCAGTTCTTC. As protein: CASSSGSSSYNEQFF.

With respect to this clone: No DNA is shown, since the ends of the CDR3 on it are uncertain; the CDR3 is the one TCRdb lists. This chain connects TRBV21-1 to TRBJ1-1; the table's D call TRBD1 went unverified against the DNA. TRBV21-1 is a pseudogene locus. The CDR3 is 16 amino acids in total, end residues counted. This CDR3 reads CASVARGSRDQTEAFF.

The sample holds a few counts of this clone. The chain uses TRBV18 and TRBJ2-3; TRBD2 is a possible D gene (7 bases). The V end was cut by 2 bases, the J end by 3 bases, with 12 bases between. The CDR3 sequence is 15 residues long. CDR1 and CDR2 from the germline V gene are KGHSH and LQKENI. In DNA form, the CDR3 reads TGTGCCAGCTCACCATCGGGGGGCTGGACAGATACGCAGTATTTT. This gives the protein CASSPSGGWTDTQYF.

The V and J genes are TRBV5-4 and TRBJ2-5; TRBD2 matches at 10 bases. Germline loops: CDR1 SGHNT, CDR2 YYREEE (reference sequence). The CDR3 is 16 residues long. V lost 0 bases and J lost 1; bases outside the gene matches: 3. CDR3 coding DNA: TGTGCCAGCAGCTTGGGGTCTAGCGGGGGCCAAGAGACCCAGTACTTC. Its translation is CASSLGSSGGQETQYF.

V usage is TRBV6-5 and J usage is TRBJ2-2; D uncertain. Germline V CDR1 and CDR2: MNHEY, SVGAGI. The V end was cut by 0 bases, the J end by 3 bases, with 11 bases between. This CDR3 spans 16 amino acids. The CDR3 coding sequence is TGTGCCAGCAGTTACTCGGCCCCTCATTACACCGGGGAGCTGTTTTTT. Residues: CASSYSAPHYTGELFF.

The rearrangement joins TRBV6-5 to TRBJ1-5, with TRBD1 matching 9 bases. The CDR3 loop spans 13 amino acids. The germline CDR1 and CDR2 sequences are MNHEY and SVGAGI. Unmatched junction bases numbered 8, after V lost 8 bases and J lost 9 bases. Here the CDR3 DNA reads TGTGCCAGCGGGAGACAGGGGGATCGGCCCCAGCATTTT. Amino acid sequence: CASGRQGDRPQHF.

The chain employs TRBV5-4 and TRBJ1-2; 7 bases align to TRBD1. The CDR3 sequence is 15 residues long. The J segment lost 2 bases and the V segment lost 2 bases, leaving 6 bases of the junction unmatched. Germline V gives CDR1 SGHNT, CDR2 YYREEE (reference sequence). CDR3 in DNA: TGTGCCAGCAGCTTTTACGACAGGGTAAACTATGGCTACACCTTC. This codes for CASSFYDRVNYGYTF.

Only a few counts were recorded for this clone. The CDR3: CASSLSSVGRGRRRGNTIYF. In DNA, the CDR3 is TGTGCCAGCAGTTTATCCAGCGTCGGGAGGGGGCGTCGACGTGGAAACACCATATATTTT. This chain connects TRBV28 to TRBJ1-3, with 7 bases aligning to TRBD1. Germline loops: CDR1 MDHEN, CDR2 SYDVKM. J lost 3 bases, V lost 1 base, and 18 bases had no gene match. The CDR3 runs to 20 residues.

This clone occurred once. The V gene is TRBV4-1, the J gene TRBJ1-4, with D possibly being TRBD1 (6 bases). V dropped 5 bases and J dropped 6 bases, with 25 bases sitting between them. The germline V gene has CDR1 MGHRA and CDR2 YSYEKL. This CDR3 is 18 amino acids long. The CDR3 nucleotides are TGCGCCAGCAGCGACCGGGACCGCGGTGAGGGGGAATATGAAAAACTGTTTTTT. This encodes CASSDRDRGEGEYEKLFF.

The chain joins TRBV2 to TRBJ1-5, with a tentative D call TRBD1 (5 bases). Germline CDR1 and CDR2: SNHLY and FYNNEI. V was pared by 6 bases and J by 9 bases, with 15 bases between. CDR3 length equals 13 residues. CDR3 DNA: TGTGCCAGCAGAGCAGGTACAGGCGGGCCCCAGCATTTT. This codes for CASRAGTGGPQHF.

The chain joins TRBV14 to TRBJ2-3, with D possibly TRBD1 on 6 matching bases. This CDR3 comprises 15 residues. V was shortened by 5 bases and J by 6 bases, with 18 bases between the two germline ends. From germline, CDR1 is SGHDN and CDR2 FVKESK. CDR3 residues: CASSTTGSLWDTQYF. The CDR3 nucleotides read TGTGCCAGCAGCACAACAGGGTCCTTGTGGGATACGCAGTATTTT. Using reference TRBV14 and TRBJ2-3 for the parts outside the CDR3, the full variable domain is EAGVTQFPSHSVIEKGQTVTLRCDPISGHDNLYWYRRVMGKEIKFLLHFVKESKQDESGMPNNRFLAERTGGTYSTLKVQPAELEDSGVYFCASSTTGSLWDTQYFGPGTRLTVL.

This chain joins TRBV2 and TRBJ2-5; 9 bases are a match to TRBD1. TRBJ2-7 explains the end of the DNA better; the J call may be wrong. This CDR3 has 15 residues. Germline lookup yields CDR1 SNHLY and CDR2 FYNNEI. The CDR3 region has the DNA TGTGCCAGCGGCGATTCGGGACAGGGCATCCACGAGCAGTACTTC. Translating gives CASGDSGQGIHEQYF.

The CDR3 DNA reads TGTGCCAGCAGCTTGGGACAGGGGGCAAATCAGCCCCAGCATTTT. It encodes CASSLGQGANQPQHF. The chain couples TRBV5-6 to TRBJ1-5; 10 bases map to TRBD1. Germline V gives CDR1 SGHDT, CDR2 YYEEEE. The length of the CDR3 is 15 residues. The trim removed 0 bases at V and 4 bases at J, leaving 1 base unmatched.

This clone has just one count. This chain connects TRBV15 to TRBJ1-2; the match to TRBD1 covers 10 bases. The V gene's germline CDR1 is LNHNV and CDR2 YYDKDF (reference sequence). CDR3 length: 15 residues. The V segment lost 1 base and the J segment 7 bases; nucleotides outside the gene matches: 6. CDR3 amino acids: CATSRVGDRGSGYTF. In DNA form, the CDR3 reads TGTGCCACCAGCAGAGTTGGGGACAGGGGATCTGGCTACACCTTC. The full variable domain, its missing parts supplied by reference TRBV15 and TRBJ1-2, is DAMVIQNPRYQVTQFGKPVTLSCSQTLNHNVMYWYQQKSSQAPKLLFHYYDKDFNNEADTPDNFQSRRPNTSFCFLDIRSPGLGDTAMYLCATSRVGDRGSGYTFGSGTRLTVV.